This T cell receptor beta chain was identified in a study of spatial heterogeneity in lung cancer. Whole-study context: As counted in raw reads, each unique TCR and UMI combination appeared more than ten times on average.

Individually, TCR cDNA molecules were each labelled with a unique molecular identifier. TCRdb used MiXCR to reprocess the 5' RACE reads, holding one entry per CDR3 protein. The repertoire holds about 15,000 distinct CDR3 sequences, with roughly 7.7% as singletons. This sample's time point: sample taken at primary tumor resection. Unsorted whole RNA samples from tumor, nontumor lung or frozen PBMC were sequenced. Donors were around 70 untreated early-stage non-small cell lung cancer patients. This clonotype was counted many times. V lost 5 bases and J lost 4, with 20 bases in between. Per the germline V gene, CDR1 is SEHNR and CDR2 is FQNEAQ (reference sequence). The CDR3 is 16 amino acids.

The sample here was PBMCs, taken at surgery. The rearrangement links TRBV7-9 to TRBJ1-2; D is perhaps TRBD1 (6 bases). This receptor was obtained from a female donor with early-stage non-small cell lung cancer. The CDR3 loop reads CASSMLQGRVGYGYTF. The CDR3, as DNA: TGTGCCAGCAGCATGCTACAGGGTAGGGTTGGCTATGGCTACACCTTC.